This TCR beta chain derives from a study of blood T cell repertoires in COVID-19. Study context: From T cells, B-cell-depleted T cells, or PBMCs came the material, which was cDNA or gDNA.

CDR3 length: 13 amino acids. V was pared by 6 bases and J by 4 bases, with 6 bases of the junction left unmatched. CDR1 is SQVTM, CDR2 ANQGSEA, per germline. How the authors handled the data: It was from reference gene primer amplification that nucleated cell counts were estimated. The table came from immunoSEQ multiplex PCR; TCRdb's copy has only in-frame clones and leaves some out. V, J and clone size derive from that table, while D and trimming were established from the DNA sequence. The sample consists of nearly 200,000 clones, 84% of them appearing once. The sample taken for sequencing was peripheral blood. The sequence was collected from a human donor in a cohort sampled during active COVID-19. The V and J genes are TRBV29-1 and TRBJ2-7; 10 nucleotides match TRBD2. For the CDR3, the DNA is TGCAGCGTCGTACTAGCGGGAAGATACGAGCAGTACTTC. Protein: CSVVLAGRYEQYF.